Shown below are 11 T cell receptor beta chains from a single sample sequenced in a study of T cell responses to AZD1222 COVID-19 vaccine (dated by TCRdb to about 2021). Reading the label with the study, this specimen's time point is: baseline before first vaccination. Receptor libraries were prepared by the immunoSEQ multiplex PCR assay. TCRdb carries this immuneACCESS record with in-frame sequences only. Its versions omit some clonotypes, under half of them owing to an unresolved V gene in the studies checked, with the rest unexplained. This sample lists 85,000 to 100,000 clones; roughly 91% were detected once. About 3.7% of the sample is taken by the ten largest. The sample here was peripheral blood, taken on day 0 of AZD1222 vaccination. Receptors originate from an adult in good health.

The chain has TRBV19 and TRBJ2-1; 8 bases are shared with TRBD2. The CDR3 is made up of 16 amino acids. Germline V gene data show CDR1 as LNHDA and CDR2 as SQIVND (reference sequence). V gave up 5 bases and J gave up 3 bases; unmatched junction bases: 9. Here the CDR3 DNA reads TGTGCCAGTAGTGATTGGCGGGGGGCCAACTACAATGAGCAGTTCTTC. Translating it yields CASSDWRGANYNEQFF. The variable domain in full, with the rest retrieved from reference TRBV19 and TRBJ2-1, is DGGITQSPKYLFRKEGQNVTLSCEQNLNHDAMYWYRQDPGQGLRLIYYSQIVNDFQKGDIAEGYSVSREKKESFPLTVTSAQKNPTAFYLCASSDWRGANYNEQFFGPGTRLTVL.

The rearrangement joins TRBV19 to TRBJ1-5, with TRBD1 matching 10 bases. CDR1 is LNHDA and CDR2 is SQIVND in the germline V gene (reference sequence). Trimming took 5 bases from V and 7 from J; bases not matched to a gene: 8. The CDR3 length is 15 residues. For the CDR3, the DNA is TGTGCCAGTAGTCCCCTTGGGACAGGGGTACAGCCCCAGCATTTT. Amino acid sequence: CASSPLGTGVQPQHF.

The chain carries TRBV12-3 or TRBV12-4 and TRBJ2-1; D gene ambiguous. The CDR3 is 13 amino acids. Trimming took 5 bases from V and 8 from J, leaving 13 bases between them. This CDR3 reads CASSALEVDEQFF. The CDR3 DNA reads as TGTGCCAGCAGTGCTCTCGAGGTCGATGAGCAGTTCTTC.

This clone is a singleton in its sample. The chain uses TRBV7-9 and TRBJ1-2, with D perhaps matching TRBD1 (5 bases). Per germline, CDR1 SEHNR and CDR2 FQNEAQ (reference sequence). The CDR3 loop spans 12 amino acids. Trimming cost V 5 bases and J 3 bases, with 7 bases left between them. In DNA form, the CDR3 reads TGTGCCAGCAGCCCGACAGACTATGGCTACACCTTC. It specifies CASSPTDYGYTF.

CDR3 region: CASSESAPYGYTF. The CDR3 nucleotides are TGCGCCAGCAGTGAGTCGGCCCCCTATGGCTACACCTTC. This chain uses TRBV10-1 with TRBJ1-2; unclear D gene. The CDR3 has 13 amino acids. CDR1 is WNHNN, CDR2 SYGVQD, per germline (reference sequence). V was clipped by 0 bases and J by 4 bases, with 6 bases between them.

The V call is TRBV5-5, the J call TRBJ1-2; 10 bases match TRBD1. The junction had 10 bases not matched to a gene; V was cut back by 5 bases and J by 6 bases. Germline CDR1 and CDR2: SGHKS and YYEKEE (reference sequence). The CDR3 totals 15 residues. DNA for the CDR3: TGTGCCAGCAGGCCTCGACAGGGGGCGGGGGATGGCTACACCTTC. Translation gives CASRPRQGAGDGYTF.

The gene calls are TRBV10-3 and TRBJ1-2, with 8 bases fitting TRBD1. Trimming at V came to 0 bases and at J to 5 bases, leaving 5 bases not matched to a gene. CDR1 and CDR2 (germline): ENHRY, SYGVKD. The CDR3 length is 15 residues. CDR3 protein: CAISESQGAGYGYTF. The CDR3 coding sequence is TGTGCCATCAGTGAGTCGCAGGGGGCCGGGTATGGCTACACCTTC.

The genes are TRBV7-9 and TRBJ1-2; D is uncertain. Trimming removed 6 bases at V and 6 bases at J, with 17 bases between. Germline V lookup: CDR1 SEHNR, CDR2 FQNEAQ (reference sequence). The length of the CDR3 is 14 residues. CDR3 bases: TGTGCCAGCAGGACCGGGTCGAAGGAAAATGGCTACACCTTC. Translated: CASRTGSKENGYTF.

The chain employs TRBV29-1 and TRBJ2-7; 8 bases are shared with TRBD2. Germline V gene lookup returns CDR1 SQVTM and CDR2 ANQGSEA. The V segment lost 4 bases and the J segment 2 bases; nucleotides outside the gene matches: 7. The CDR3 loop spans 14 amino acids. DNA for the CDR3: TGCAGCGTTGGGGGCGGGGGGTCCCCCTACGAGCAGTACTTC. Translated: CSVGGGGSPYEQYF.

CDR3 in amino acids: CASSPGDSLIGLGYGYTF. The CDR3, as DNA: TGTGCCAGCAGTCCGGGGGACAGCCTCATAGGGCTAGGCTATGGCTACACCTTC. The genes are TRBV28 and TRBJ1-2, with 7 bases fitting TRBD1. The CDR3 consists of 18 residues. Germline lookup yields CDR1 MDHEN and CDR2 SYDVKM. Trimming took 5 bases from V and 4 from J; bases not matched to a gene: 19.

This clone was found a few times. This chain links TRBV28 with TRBJ1-4; D is perhaps TRBD1 (5 bases). The germline CDR1 and CDR2 sequences are MDHEN and SYDVKM. The CDR3 extends over 14 amino acids. V was trimmed by 5 bases and J by 5 bases, leaving 12 bases between them. The CDR3 DNA reads as TGTGCCAGCAGTCCAAAGGGGCTAAATGAAAAACTGTTTTTT. This translates into CASSPKGLNEKLFF.